This T cell receptor beta chain originates from a study of T cells after yellow fever vaccination. V was pared by 1 base and J by 2 bases, with 7 bases of the junction left unmatched. Germline V gives CDR1 DFQATT, CDR2 SNEGSKA (reference sequence). This CDR3 is 16 amino acids long. Notes on this clonotype: Its target is unknown.

TCRdb re-analysed the 5' RACE reads in MiXCR, keeping a single row per CDR3 protein. This sample yields under 300,000 distinct CDR3 sequences, of which about 7.1% are seen a single time; about 0.85% belongs to the top ten. Findings and limits, study-wide: CD4 and CD8 compartments shared a small share of clonotypes, likely from convergent recombination.

The clonotype was recovered from a man between 25 and 39 years old who received the YFV17D yellow fever vaccine. This sample comprised CD4+ T cells sorted from PBMCs, obtained 15 days after the yellow fever booster vaccination. The rearrangement uses TRBV20-1 and TRBJ2-7, with TRBD2 identical over 11 bases. CDR3 DNA: TGCAGTGCTAGAGCGACTAGCGGGGCCCTAACCTACGAGCAGTACTTC. Translation: CSARATSGALTYEQYF.